These 27 T cell receptor beta chains were sequenced from one sample in a study of cytomegalovirus exposure and HLA in healthy donors. PCR amplification relied on 60 Vbeta primers (plus 13 Jbeta primers). Profiled with immunoSEQ multiplex PCR; TCRdb holds only in-frame clones, not every one. This sample has roughly 100,000 clones, with roughly 15% found just once. The sequenced sample was PBMCs. The receptors originated from a female donor in good health and CMV-seronegative.

The chain recombines TRBV7-9 with TRBJ1-1, with D tentatively TRBD1 (5 bases). V lost 3 bases, J lost 6 bases, and 20 bases lay in between. Germline lookup yields CDR1 SEHNR and CDR2 FQNEAQ (reference sequence). This CDR3 is built from 16 residues. The CDR3 is CASSFAGFGLGAEAFF. CDR3 sequence (DNA): TGTGCCAGCAGCTTTGCAGGGTTCGGCTTAGGCGCTGAAGCTTTCTTT.

This clone was picked up a small number of times. The chain joins TRBV5-1 to TRBJ1-3, with D tentatively TRBD1 (5 bases). This CDR3 contains 15 residues. With 4 bases removed from V and 0 bases from J, the gap between germline ends came to 11 bases. Per the germline V gene, CDR1 is SGHRS and CDR2 is YFSETQ. The CDR3 sequence: CASSPDTYSGNTIYF. For the CDR3, the DNA is TGCGCCAGCAGCCCGGACACGTACTCTGGAAACACCATATATTTT.

The gene calls are TRBV19 and TRBJ2-7; 8 bases are a match to TRBD1. Germline V gene sequence: CDR1 LNHDA, CDR2 SQIVND (reference sequence). The trim removed 11 bases at V and 9 bases at J, leaving 18 bases unmatched. The CDR3 spans 14 residues. CDR3: CACSQGAQFTVQYF. The DNA for the CDR3 is TGTGCCTGCTCCCAGGGGGCGCAGTTTACAGTGCAGTACTTC. The full variable domain, with the rest looked up from reference TRBV19 and TRBJ2-7, is DGGITQSPKYLFRKEGQNVTLSCEQNLNHDAMYWYRQDPGQGLRLIYYSQIVNDFQKGDIAEGYSVSREKKESFPLTVTSAQKNPTAFYLCACSQGAQFTVQYFGPGTRLTVT.

The CDR3 sequence: CASRRAGGHPAFQETQYF. For the CDR3, the DNA is TGTGCCAGCAGGAGAGCGGGGGGCCACCCGGCCTTCCAAGAGACCCAGTACTTC. The chain combines TRBV28 with TRBJ2-5, with 9 bases aligning to TRBD2. CDR1 MDHEN and CDR2 SYDVKM come from the germline V gene. CDR3 length: 18 amino acids. V was clipped by 6 bases and J by 1 base; unmatched bases: 15.

This clone appeared a few times. At one end the junction does not follow the germline gene, possibly because of a read error. The sample has other DNA sequences that encode this CDR3 too. The chain is built from TRBV28 and TRBJ1-1, with D maybe TRBD1 (6 bases). The germline CDR1 and CDR2 sequences are MDHEN and SYDVKM. The length of the CDR3 is 13 residues. CDR3 sequence (DNA): TGTGCCAGCATCGGACAGATGAACACTGAAGCCTTCTTT. It yields the protein CASIGQMNTEAFF.

This clone has more than one count but fewer than ten. V usage is TRBV7-2 and J usage is TRBJ2-1; 7 bases map to TRBD2. The ends lost 2 bases at V and 8 bases at J; junction bases unmatched: 12. The CDR3 consists of 16 residues. The V gene's germline CDR1 is SGHTA and CDR2 FQGNSA. The CDR3: CASSLSTGGRADEQFF. CDR3 bases: TGTGCCAGCAGCTTATCCACGGGGGGTAGGGCCGATGAGCAGTTCTTC.

V gene TRBV10-1 combines with J gene TRBJ2-3; TRBD1 matches at 7 bases. CDR1 and CDR2 from the germline V gene are WNHNN and SYGVQD (reference sequence). CDR3 length: 15 residues. The ends lost 0 bases at V and 2 bases at J; junction bases unmatched: 2. The CDR3 sequence: CASSESGTATDTQYF. The CDR3 coding sequence is TGCGCCAGCAGTGAGTCTGGGACAGCCACAGATACGCAGTATTTT.

The chain carries TRBV19 and TRBJ1-4, with 7 bases identical to TRBD1. The junction had 2 bases not matched to a gene; V was cut back by 2 bases and J by 5 bases. The germline CDR1 and CDR2 sequences are LNHDA and SQIVND (reference sequence). This CDR3 has 14 residues. The chain's CDR3 is CASSIQGGNEKLFF. For the CDR3, the DNA is TGTGCCAGTAGTATACAGGGGGGAAATGAAAAACTGTTTTTT.

The chain links TRBV5-6 to TRBJ2-7, with 8 bases that match TRBD2. V dropped 5 bases and J dropped 2; count of bases not matched to a gene: 3. The CDR3 runs 13 residues. In germline, CDR1 is SGHDT, CDR2 YYEEEE. The CDR3 bases are TGTGCCAGCAGACTAGCGGCAACCTACGAGCAGTACTTC. Encoded protein: CASRLAATYEQYF.

This clone was seen a few times. The rearrangement uses TRBV5-1 and TRBJ1-4, with 7 bases that match TRBD1. The germline gives CDR1 SGHRS, CDR2 YFSETQ. The CDR3 length is 14 residues. Trimming took 4 bases from V and 8 from J; bases not matched to a gene: 8. CDR3 region: CASSERQGKEKLFF. In DNA, the CDR3 is TGCGCCAGCAGCGAACGACAGGGTAAAGAAAAACTGTTTTTT.

The chain carries TRBV5-6 and TRBJ2-1, with D perhaps matching TRBD2 (5 bases). V lost 2 bases, J lost 10 bases, and 10 bases lay in between. CDR1 and CDR2 (germline): SGHDT, YYEEEE. The CDR3 has 12 residues. This chain's CDR3 is CASSFSGIEQFF. DNA of the CDR3: TGTGCCAGCAGCTTTTCCGGGATAGAGCAGTTCTTC.

This clone showed up just a few times. The genes are TRBV4-3 and TRBJ1-2; D is undetermined. The V gene's germline CDR1 is LGHNA and CDR2 YSLEER. The ends were cut back, 4 bases at V and 8 bases at J, with 14 bases in the middle. The CDR3 has 13 amino acids. This chain's CDR3 is CASSLSGGGGYTF. CDR3 nucleotides: TGCGCCAGCAGCCTAAGTGGCGGTGGAGGCTACACCTTC.

This clone was recorded a few times. V gene TRBV27 combines with J gene TRBJ2-2, with TRBD2 as a possible D gene (5 bases). V shed 5 bases and J shed 5 bases, with 18 bases lying between them. Germline CDR1 and CDR2: MNHEY and SMNVEV (reference sequence). The CDR3 loop spans 16 amino acids. The DNA for the CDR3 is TGTGCCAGCAGTCTCCTAACCGGACTGGGGACCGGGGAGCTGTTTTTT. It is translated as CASSLLTGLGTGELFF.

This clone was counted between two and nine times. The chain has TRBV28 and TRBJ2-5, with 9 positions matching TRBD1. Germline V CDR1 and CDR2: MDHEN, SYDVKM. With V trimmed by 2 bases and J by 4 bases, 5 bases remained unmatched. The CDR3 totals 15 residues. The CDR3 DNA is TGTGCCAGCAGTTTAACAGGGGGCGGAGGAGAGACCCAGTACTTC. This codes for CASSLTGGGGETQYF.

V gene TRBV19 combines with J gene TRBJ1-2; 7 nucleotides align to TRBD1. The J segment lost 4 bases and the V segment lost 10 bases, leaving 9 bases of the junction unmatched. The CDR3 sequence is 13 residues long. Germline CDR1 is LNHDA and CDR2 is SQIVND (reference sequence). In DNA, the CDR3 is TGTGCCACCCTCGCCGGGACAGCCTATGGCTACACCTTC. It translates to CATLAGTAYGYTF.

This clone has more than one count but fewer than ten. The chain uses TRBV27 and TRBJ2-7; 9 bases map to TRBD2. The germline V gene has CDR1 MNHEY and CDR2 SMNVEV (reference sequence). This CDR3 is built from 15 residues. J was trimmed by 2 bases and V by 5 bases; bases with no gene match: 7. The CDR3 reads CASSITIAGAYEQYF. The DNA of the CDR3 is TGTGCCAGCAGTATCACTATAGCGGGGGCCTACGAGCAGTACTTC.

This clone has more than one count but fewer than ten. The rearrangement uses TRBV7-9 and TRBJ1-2; D possibly corresponds to TRBD1 (5 bases). V was shortened by 5 bases and J by 4 bases, with 14 bases between the two germline ends. Germline CDR1 is SEHNR and CDR2 is FQNEAQ (reference sequence). CDR3 size: 14 residues. The DNA of the CDR3 is TGTGCCAGCAGCAATTCAGGGTCCCTCTATGGCTACACCTTC. Protein product: CASSNSGSLYGYTF.

This clone was recorded many times. The chain has TRBV4-3 and TRBJ2-7, with 8 bases aligning to TRBD2. The CDR3 totals 16 residues. In germline, CDR1 is LGHNA, CDR2 YSLEER. The V and J ends lost 0 bases and 3 bases, in that order; junction bases with no gene match: 7. CDR3 bases: TGCGCCAGCAGCCAAGAGTTGGGAGCGGGGGACTACGAGCAGTACTTC. Residues: CASSQELGAGDYEQYF.

V and J are TRBV5-6 and TRBJ2-7, with 11 bases lining up with TRBD2. This CDR3 has 16 amino acids. With V trimmed by 0 bases and J by 3 bases, 5 bases remained unmatched. Germline CDR1 reads SGHDT; CDR2 reads YYEEEE. DNA for the CDR3: TGTGCCAGCAGCTTGGCCGGGACTAGCGGCCTCTACGAGCAGTACTTC. Protein: CASSLAGTSGLYEQYF.

The V and J genes are TRBV7-2 and TRBJ2-1; 9 nucleotides line up with TRBD2. Germline assignment: CDR1 SGHTA and CDR2 FQGNSA. This CDR3 spans 16 amino acids. The trim removed 0 bases at V and 7 bases at J, leaving 7 bases unmatched. The chain's CDR3 is CASSLAGTSMWNEQFF. DNA of the CDR3: TGTGCCAGCAGCTTAGCGGGGACTAGCATGTGGAATGAGCAGTTCTTC.

This clone was recorded a few times. The V and J genes are TRBV7-6 and TRBJ2-5; TRBD1 matches 8 bases. CDR1 and CDR2 (germline): SGHVS, FNYEAQ. V gave up 4 bases and J gave up 2 bases; unmatched junction bases: 3. The CDR3 spans 14 residues. CDR3: CASSSDREQETQYF. In DNA form, the CDR3 reads TGTGCCAGCAGCTCGGACAGGGAGCAAGAGACCCAGTACTTC.

The V and J genes are TRBV15 and TRBJ2-3; 10 bases are a match to TRBD2. The CDR3 contains 18 residues. V lost 5 bases and J lost 1; bases outside the gene matches: 12. The germline CDR1 and CDR2 sequences are LNHNV and YYDKDF (reference sequence). This CDR3 reads CATSGNLAGVMGTDTQYF. The CDR3 region has the DNA TGTGCCACCAGCGGAAATCTAGCGGGAGTCATGGGCACAGATACGCAGTATTTT.

The chain carries TRBV5-1 and TRBJ1-4, with 8 nucleotides matching TRBD1. With V trimmed by 4 bases and J by 5 bases, 4 bases remained unmatched. This CDR3 region has 14 residues. Germline V gives CDR1 SGHRS, CDR2 YFSETQ. CDR3 DNA: TGCGCCAGCAGCGCGGGACAGGAGAATGAAAAACTGTTTTTT. Protein product: CASSAGQENEKLFF.

In its sample, this clone was seen a few times. The rearrangement joins TRBV27 to TRBJ2-1, with D possibly matching TRBD2 (5 bases). The CDR3 totals 16 residues. Germline loops: CDR1 MNHEY, CDR2 SMNVEV (reference sequence). Trimming cost V 6 bases and J 0 bases, with 15 bases left between them. As DNA, the CDR3 is TGTGCCAGCAGAGCTTTAGTAGGGAGCTCCTACAATGAGCAGTTCTTC. Its translation: CASRALVGSSYNEQFF.

The sample holds a few counts of this clone. The J gene is TRBJ1-5, the V gene TRBV27, with 8 bases fitting TRBD1. The ends lost 5 bases at V and 7 bases at J; junction bases unmatched: 4. The CDR3 length is 13 residues. The germline gives CDR1 MNHEY, CDR2 SMNVEV (reference sequence). CDR3 residues: CASSPPGGQPQHF. The CDR3 nucleotides are TGTGCCAGCAGTCCCCCAGGGGGCCAGCCCCAGCATTTT.

In its sample, this clone was seen a few times. V gene TRBV15 combines with J gene TRBJ2-5; 9 bases map to TRBD2. The CDR3 is 15 amino acids. The V segment lost 0 bases and the J segment 4 bases; nucleotides outside the gene matches: 3. Per the germline V gene, CDR1 is LNHNV and CDR2 is YYDKDF (reference sequence). The DNA of the CDR3 is TGTGCCACCAGCAGAGATGGGCGGGAGGGAGAGACCCAGTACTTC. It codes for CATSRDGREGETQYF.

This clone was picked up a small number of times. V and J are TRBV25-1 and TRBJ2-1; 11 bases are shared with TRBD1. This CDR3 comprises 17 residues. The V gene end was trimmed by 2 bases and the J gene end by 8 bases; junction bases not matched to a gene: 11. Germline loops: CDR1 MGHDK, CDR2 SYGVNS. The CDR3 bases are TGTGCCAGCAGTGAAGCGGGGACAGGGGGATGGATCGATGAGCAGTTCTTC. Protein product: CASSEAGTGGWIDEQFF. The full variable domain, rest sourced from reference TRBV25-1 and TRBJ2-1, is EADIYQTPRYLVIGTGKKITLECSQTMGHDKMYWYQQDPGMELHLIHYSYGVNSTEKGDLSSESTVSRIRTEHFPLTLESARPSHTSQYLCASSEAGTGGWIDEQFFGPGTRLTVL.